The next 16 T cell receptor beta chains were all read from a single sample in a study of low-dose radiotherapy and immunotherapy resistance in tumors. The time point: before trial treatment. With TRAV- and TRBV-specific primers, first-strand cDNA was made, covering the alpha and beta chains. TCRs underwent roughly 19 PCR cycles of amplification with a constant-region primer and V-primer adapter. MiXCR, run by TCRdb on the reads, gives a single entry per CDR3 protein. The sample has about 82,000 distinct CDR3 sequences, 18% seen once. The sequencing used PBMCs, collected before treatment. The receptor source for this set is a male donor with prostate cancer.

The sample holds many counts of this clonotype. At one end the junction does not follow the germline gene, possibly because of a read error. This chain's CDR3 is CASSLGRGGRGEQFF. The CDR3 bases are TGCGCCAGCAGCTTGGGACGGGGGGGCCGTGGTGAGCAGTTCTTC. This chain links TRBV5-5 with TRBJ2-1; 8 bases line up with TRBD2. CDR1 and CDR2 (germline): SGHKS, YYEKEE (reference sequence). This CDR3 is 15 amino acids long.

In this sample, this clonotype turned up many times. The CDR3 loop reads CATSDLLKGRGNEQFF. CDR3 in DNA: TGTGCCACCAGTGATTTGCTCAAAGGAAGAGGGAATGAGCAGTTCTTC. This chain connects TRBV24-1 to TRBJ2-1; D is possibly TRBD2 (5 bases). CDR1 and CDR2 from the germline V gene are KGHDR and SFDVKD. The CDR3 totals 16 residues. Trimming removed 0 bases from V and 7 bases from J, with 15 bases in between.

On this clonotype: A junction boundary mismatches the germline segment, possibly from a read error. V and J are TRBV30 and TRBJ1-1; D remains unclear. Germline V gene data show CDR1 as GTSNPN and CDR2 as SVGIG (reference sequence). The CDR3 contains 13 residues. Written as DNA, the CDR3 is TGTGCCTGGAGTGCTTTGGCGGATTTTGAAGCTTTATTT. This translates into CAWSALADFEALF.

In regard to this clonotype: It is unclear where the CDR3 begins or ends on the DNA, so no DNA is shown, and the CDR3 is as TCRdb lists it. V is TRBV12-3 or TRBV12-4 and J is TRBJ2-2; the DNA was not compared with TRBD1, the D call given in the table. The CDR3 has 15 amino acids, counting both end residues. The CDR3 here is CASSLGQGTGELFFF.

This rearrangement joins TRBV5-1 to TRBJ2-7; 8 bases fit TRBD1. This CDR3 is built from 15 residues. The germline gives CDR1 SGHRS, CDR2 YFSETQ. V shed 0 bases and J 2 bases; nucleotides not matched to a gene: 4. CDR3 nucleotides: TGCGCCAGCAGCTTGGGGCAGGGGGCCCCCTACGAGCAGTACTTC. Amino acid sequence: CASSLGQGAPYEQYF.

This clonotype has a count of ten or more. This sequence joins TRBV7-2 and TRBJ1-1; D is uncertain. Germline V lookup: CDR1 SGHTA, CDR2 FQGNSA. Trimming removed 1 base from V and 1 base from J, with 10 bases in between. The CDR3 extends over 15 amino acids. CDR3: CASSLEGVRNTEAFF. As DNA, the CDR3 is TGTGCCAGCAGCTTAGAGGGCGTCAGGAACACTGAAGCTTTCTTT.

This clonotype has at least ten counts. CDR3 loop: CASSQRTSGIDEQFF. The CDR3 DNA reads TGTGCCAGCAGCCAAAGGACTAGCGGGATCGATGAGCAGTTCTTC. This rearrangement joins TRBV3-1 to TRBJ2-1, with 12 positions matching TRBD2. The length of the CDR3 is 15 residues. Germline V CDR1 and CDR2: LGHDT, YNNKEL (reference sequence). V gave up 2 bases and J gave up 8 bases; unmatched junction bases: 4.

This clonotype was recorded many times. V and J are TRBV6-5 and TRBJ1-5; tentatively, D is TRBD1 (5 bases). This CDR3 region has 16 residues. With 3 bases removed from V and 3 bases from J, the gap between germline ends came to 15 bases. Looked up from germline, CDR1 is MNHEY and CDR2 is SVGAGI. The DNA for the CDR3 is TGTGCCAGCAGTTATGGGAGGGGTTTGGTCAATCAGCCCCAGCATTTT. Translated: CASSYGRGLVNQPQHF.

Sample share makes this clonotype medium-sized. The J gene is TRBJ2-3, the V gene TRBV29-1, with 7 bases aligning to TRBD2. CDR1 and CDR2 from the germline V gene are SQVTM and ANQGSEA. The CDR3 is 17 residues long. Trimming removed 4 bases from V and 1 base from J; junction bases left unmatched: 14. Written as DNA, the CDR3 is TGCAGCGTTGTCCCCCTCGGGGCGGGAGTACGCACAGATACGCAGTATTTT. It is translated as CSVVPLGAGVRTDTQYF.

There are many counts of this clonotype. CDR3 sequence (DNA): TGTGCCAGCAGTTACCTCCGAGGTAGAGGGGACACAGATACGCAGTATTTT. Its protein product is CASSYLRGRGDTDTQYF. The genes are TRBV6-2 or TRBV6-3 and TRBJ2-3, with D perhaps being TRBD1 or TRBD2 (5 bases each). Germline lookup yields CDR1 MNHEY and CDR2 SVGEGT. The CDR3 loop spans 17 amino acids. Deletions cut 2 bases from V and 2 bases from J, with 17 bases between.

The table lists this clonotype with many counts. This rearrangement joins TRBV20-1 to TRBJ2-5, with 7 bases fitting TRBD1. In germline, CDR1 is DFQATT, CDR2 SNEGSKA (reference sequence). The CDR3 covers 15 residues. Trimming removed 4 bases from V and 3 bases from J; junction bases left unmatched: 11. The DNA of the CDR3 is TGCAGTGCTATGGGGGCCAGGGGGAAGGAAGAGACCCAGTACTTC. This translates into CSAMGARGKEETQYF.

This clonotype occurred a few times. The chain employs TRBV2 and TRBJ2-2; the D is unclear. The CDR3 has 14 residues. CDR1 is SNHLY and CDR2 is FYNNEI in the germline V gene. As DNA, the CDR3 is TGTGCGACCCTCGCCGGCATCGGATCCGGGGAGCTGTTTTTT. Its translation: CATLAGIGSGELFF.

This clonotype was observed at least ten times. The chain employs TRBV30 and TRBJ1-2; D is undetermined. The CDR3 is 13 amino acids. Trimming removed 1 base at V and 1 base at J, with 7 bases between. Germline V CDR1 and CDR2: GTSNPN, SVGIG (reference sequence). CDR3 amino acids: CAWSAGFNYGYTF. CDR3 DNA: TGTGCCTGGAGTGCCGGGTTTAACTATGGCTACACCTTC.

The table lists this clonotype with many counts. The junction departs from the called germline gene at one end, perhaps through a read error. This sequence joins TRBV5-3 and TRBJ1-2; D unresolved. TRBV5-3 is noted as an ORF with a role that remains uncertain. The CDR3 totals 15 residues. CDR3 DNA sequence: TGTGCCAGCAGCTCGGGGTGGGTGTCGGACTATGGCTACACCTTC. Protein: CASSSGWVSDYGYTF.

The sample holds many counts of this clonotype. The V gene is TRBV30, the J gene TRBJ1-2; D is undetermined. Germline CDR1 GTSNPN, CDR2 SVGIG (reference sequence). V was clipped by 1 base and J by 2 bases, with 11 bases between them. The CDR3 loop spans 14 amino acids. The chain's CDR3 is CAWSGRPTNYGYTF. The CDR3 nucleotides are TGTGCCTGGAGTGGTCGGCCAACGAACTATGGCTACACCTTC.

With regard to this clonotype: This sequence may be a read error, since a much larger clone differs from it by one base. The V call is TRBV28, the J call TRBJ2-1, with TRBD2 matching over 13 bases. Germline V CDR1 and CDR2: MDHEN, SYDVKM. This CDR3 region has 15 residues. CDR3 protein: CASSKLAGGPNQQFF. As DNA, the CDR3 is TGTGCCAGCAGTAAACTAGCGGGAGGGCCCAATCAGCAGTTCTTC.